This T cell receptor beta chain came from a study of blood T cell repertoires in COVID-19. Study at large: The analysed material was cDNA or gDNA that came from T cells, B-cell-depleted T cells, or PBMCs.

Repertoires were generated with immunoSEQ multiplex PCR, while TCRdb's copy carries only in-frame clones and drops some. The sample contains 250,000 to 350,000 clones, less than 85% of which appear only once. V lost 8 bases to trimming and J lost 6 bases, with 10 bases between them. Germline CDR1 MDHEN, CDR2 SYDVKM. This CDR3 is 11 amino acids long. It was during active infection that Seattle patients were enrolled and then longitudinally followed. This sequence originates from a human donor with COVID-19, enrolled during active disease. The donor label of this sample is uncertain. The V and J genes are TRBV28 and TRBJ1-2; a possible D gene is TRBD1 (5 bases). Sequences were obtained from peripheral blood. The CDR3 spells CASGLRDGYTF. Here the CDR3 DNA reads TGTGCCAGCGGGCTCAGGGATGGCTACACCTTC.